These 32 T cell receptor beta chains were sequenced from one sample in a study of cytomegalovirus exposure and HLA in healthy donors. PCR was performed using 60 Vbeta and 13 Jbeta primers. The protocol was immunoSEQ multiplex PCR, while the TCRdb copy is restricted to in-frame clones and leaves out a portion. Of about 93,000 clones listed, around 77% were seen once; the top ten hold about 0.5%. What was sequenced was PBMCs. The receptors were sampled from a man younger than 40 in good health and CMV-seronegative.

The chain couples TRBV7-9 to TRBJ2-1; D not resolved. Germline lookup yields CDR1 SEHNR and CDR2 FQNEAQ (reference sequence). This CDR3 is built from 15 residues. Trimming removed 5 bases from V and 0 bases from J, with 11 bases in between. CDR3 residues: CASSRGASSYNEQFF. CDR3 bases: TGTGCCAGCAGCCGTGGAGCCTCCTCCTACAATGAGCAGTTCTTC.

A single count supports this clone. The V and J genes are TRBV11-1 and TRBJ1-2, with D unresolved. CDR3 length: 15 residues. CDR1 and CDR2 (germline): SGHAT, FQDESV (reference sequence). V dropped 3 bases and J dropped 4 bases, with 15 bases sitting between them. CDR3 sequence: CASSFSAEGSYGYTF. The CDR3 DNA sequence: TGTGCCAGCAGCTTTTCGGCGGAGGGAAGCTATGGCTACACCTTC.

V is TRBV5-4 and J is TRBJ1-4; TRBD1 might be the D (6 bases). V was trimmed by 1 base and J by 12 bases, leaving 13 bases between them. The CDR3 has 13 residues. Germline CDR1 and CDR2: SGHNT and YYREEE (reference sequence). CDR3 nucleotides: TGTGCCAGCAGCTTGTTGGGGGCCGGGGAACTGTTTTTT. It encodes CASSLLGAGELFF.

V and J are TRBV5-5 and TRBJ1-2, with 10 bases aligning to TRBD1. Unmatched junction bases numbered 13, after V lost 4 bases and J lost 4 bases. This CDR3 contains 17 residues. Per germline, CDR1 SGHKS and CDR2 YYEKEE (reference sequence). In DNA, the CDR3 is TGTGCCAGCAGCGCGGCCGCCTCCGGGACAGGGGTCTATGGCTACACCTTC. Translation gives CASSAAASGTGVYGYTF. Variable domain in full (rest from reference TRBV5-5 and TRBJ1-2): DAGVTQSPTHLIKTRGQQVTLRCSPISGHKSVSWYQQVLGQGPQFIFQYYEKEERGRGNFPDRFSARQFPNYSSELNVNALLLGDSALYLCASSAAASGTGVYGYTFGSGTRLTVV.

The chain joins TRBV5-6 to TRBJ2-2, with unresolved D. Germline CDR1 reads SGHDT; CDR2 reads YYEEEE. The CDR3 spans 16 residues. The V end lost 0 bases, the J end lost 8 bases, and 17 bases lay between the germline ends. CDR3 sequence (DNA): TGTGCCAGCAGCTTGGGCATCGGCATAACCGGGGGGGAGCTGTTTTTT. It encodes CASSLGIGITGGELFF.

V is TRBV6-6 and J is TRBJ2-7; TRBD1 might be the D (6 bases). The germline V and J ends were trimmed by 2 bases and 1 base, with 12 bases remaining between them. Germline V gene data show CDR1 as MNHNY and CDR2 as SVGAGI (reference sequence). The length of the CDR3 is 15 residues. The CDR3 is CASSYPMTGSYEQYF. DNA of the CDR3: TGTGCCAGCAGTTACCCGATGACAGGATCCTACGAGCAGTACTTC.

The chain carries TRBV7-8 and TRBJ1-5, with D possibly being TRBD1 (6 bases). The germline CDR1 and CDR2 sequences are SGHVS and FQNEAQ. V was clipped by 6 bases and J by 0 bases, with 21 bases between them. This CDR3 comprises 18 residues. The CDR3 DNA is TGTGCCAGCAGTCCAACCCTCCGACAGGACGTTAGCAATCAGCCCCAGCATTTT. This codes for CASSPTLRQDVSNQPQHF.

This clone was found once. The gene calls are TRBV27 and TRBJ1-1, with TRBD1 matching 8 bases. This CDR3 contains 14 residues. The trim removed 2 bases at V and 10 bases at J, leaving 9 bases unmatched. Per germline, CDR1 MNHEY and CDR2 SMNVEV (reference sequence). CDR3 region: CASSLTGGRLRAFF. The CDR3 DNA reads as TGTGCCAGCAGTTTAACAGGGGGGCGCCTGAGAGCTTTCTTT.

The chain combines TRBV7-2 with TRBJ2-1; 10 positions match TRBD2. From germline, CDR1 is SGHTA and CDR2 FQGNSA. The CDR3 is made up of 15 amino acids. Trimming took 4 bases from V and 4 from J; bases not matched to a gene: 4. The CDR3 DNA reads TGTGCCAGCAGCTCGACTAGCGGGTTTTACAATGAGCAGTTCTTC. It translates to CASSSTSGFYNEQFF. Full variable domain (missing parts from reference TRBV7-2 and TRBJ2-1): GAGVSQSPSNKVTEKGKDVELRCDPISGHTALYWYRQSLGQGLEFLIYFQGNSAPDKSGLPSDRFSAERTGGSVSTLTIQRTQQEDSAVYLCASSSTSGFYNEQFFGPGTRLTVL.

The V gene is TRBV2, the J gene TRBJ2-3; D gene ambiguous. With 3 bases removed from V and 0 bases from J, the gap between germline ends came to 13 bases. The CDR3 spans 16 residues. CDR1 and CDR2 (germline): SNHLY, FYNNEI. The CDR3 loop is CASSDSIRHSTDTQYF. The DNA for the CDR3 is TGTGCCAGCAGTGACTCCATACGACATAGCACAGATACGCAGTATTTT.

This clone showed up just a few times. This CDR3 is CASSGGGPNQPQHF. The CDR3, as DNA: TGTGCCAGCAGTGGGGGGGGCCCCAATCAGCCCCAGCATTTT. The chain couples TRBV2 to TRBJ1-5, with D perhaps TRBD1 (6 bases). The CDR3 is 14 residues long. Trimming left V 4 bases short and J 3 bases short, with 10 bases between. The V gene's germline CDR1 is SNHLY and CDR2 FYNNEI.

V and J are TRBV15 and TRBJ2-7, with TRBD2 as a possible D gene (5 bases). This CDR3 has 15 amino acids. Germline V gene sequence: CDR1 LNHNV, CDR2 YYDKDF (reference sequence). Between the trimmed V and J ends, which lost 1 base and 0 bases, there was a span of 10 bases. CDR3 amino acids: CATSRGSEASYEQYF. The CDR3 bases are TGTGCCACCAGCAGAGGTAGCGAAGCCTCCTACGAGCAGTACTTC.

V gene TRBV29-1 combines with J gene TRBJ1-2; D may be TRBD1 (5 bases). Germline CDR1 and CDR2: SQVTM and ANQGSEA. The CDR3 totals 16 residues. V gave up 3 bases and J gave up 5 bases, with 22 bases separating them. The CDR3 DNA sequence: TGCAGCGTTGACCCCACCTTGACAGAGCTTAGTTATGGCTACACCTTC. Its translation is CSVDPTLTELSYGYTF.

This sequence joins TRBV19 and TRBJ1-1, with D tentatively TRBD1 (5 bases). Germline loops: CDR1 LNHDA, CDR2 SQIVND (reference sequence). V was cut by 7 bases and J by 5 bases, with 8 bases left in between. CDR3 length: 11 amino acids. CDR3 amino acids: CASMGGTEAFF. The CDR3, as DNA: TGTGCCAGTATGGGGGGGACTGAAGCTTTCTTT.

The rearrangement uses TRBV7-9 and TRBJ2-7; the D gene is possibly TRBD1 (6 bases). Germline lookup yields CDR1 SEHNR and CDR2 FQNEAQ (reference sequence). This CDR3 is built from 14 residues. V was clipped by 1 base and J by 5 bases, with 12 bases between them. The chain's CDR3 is CASSLDGGLNEQYF. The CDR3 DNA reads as TGTGCCAGCAGCTTAGATGGGGGCCTCAACGAGCAGTACTTC.

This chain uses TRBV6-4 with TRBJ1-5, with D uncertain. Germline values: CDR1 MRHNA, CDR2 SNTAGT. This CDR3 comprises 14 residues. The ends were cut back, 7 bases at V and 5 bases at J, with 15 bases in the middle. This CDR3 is CASTSQVVYQPQHF. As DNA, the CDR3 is TGTGCCAGCACCTCTCAGGTGGTATATCAGCCCCAGCATTTT.

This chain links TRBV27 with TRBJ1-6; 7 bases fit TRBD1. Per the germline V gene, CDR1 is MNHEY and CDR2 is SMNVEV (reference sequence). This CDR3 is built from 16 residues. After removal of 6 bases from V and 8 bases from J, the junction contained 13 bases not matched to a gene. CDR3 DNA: TGTGCCAGCAGCAGAGAAGGACAGGCCAGTTATTCACCCCTCCACTTT. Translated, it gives CASSREGQASYSPLHF.

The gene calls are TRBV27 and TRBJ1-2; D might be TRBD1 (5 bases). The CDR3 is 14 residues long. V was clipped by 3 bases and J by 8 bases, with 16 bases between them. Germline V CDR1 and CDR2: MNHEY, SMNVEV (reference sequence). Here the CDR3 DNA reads TGTGCCAGCAGTTTTAGGGGAACTGTACGGGGCTACACCTTC. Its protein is CASSFRGTVRGYTF.

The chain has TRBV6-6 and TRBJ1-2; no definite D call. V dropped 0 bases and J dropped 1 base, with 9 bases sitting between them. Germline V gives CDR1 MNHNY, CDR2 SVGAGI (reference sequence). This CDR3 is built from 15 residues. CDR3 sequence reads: CASSYSRQLNYGYTF. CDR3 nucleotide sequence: TGTGCCAGCAGTTACTCGAGGCAGCTTAACTATGGCTACACCTTC.

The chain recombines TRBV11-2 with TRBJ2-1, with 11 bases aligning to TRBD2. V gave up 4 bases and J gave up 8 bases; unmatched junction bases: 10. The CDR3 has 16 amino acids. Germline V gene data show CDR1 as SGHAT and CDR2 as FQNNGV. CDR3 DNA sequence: TGTGCCAGCAGCTACCAACTAGCGGGAGCGGCTTATGAGCAGTTCTTC. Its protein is CASSYQLAGAAYEQFF. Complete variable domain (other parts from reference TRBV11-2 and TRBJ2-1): EAGVAQSPRYKIIEKRQSVAFWCNPISGHATLYWYQQILGQGPKLLIQFQNNGVVDDSQLPKDRFSAERLKGVDSTLKIQPAKLEDSAVYLCASSYQLAGAAYEQFFGPGTRLTVL.

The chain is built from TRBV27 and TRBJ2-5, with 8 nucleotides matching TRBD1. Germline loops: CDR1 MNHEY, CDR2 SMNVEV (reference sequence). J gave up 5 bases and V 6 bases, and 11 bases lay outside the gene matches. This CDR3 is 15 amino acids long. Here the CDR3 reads CASSPRQGSRETQYF. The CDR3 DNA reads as TGTGCCAGCAGCCCACGACAGGGGAGTAGGGAGACCCAGTACTTC.

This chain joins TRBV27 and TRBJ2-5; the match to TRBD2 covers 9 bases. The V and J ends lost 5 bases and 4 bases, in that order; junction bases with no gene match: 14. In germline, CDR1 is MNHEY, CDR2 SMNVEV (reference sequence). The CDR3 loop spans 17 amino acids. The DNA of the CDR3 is TGTGCCAGCAGTCTAAAGGGGACGGGGCGGGGGGGAGAGACCCAGTACTTC. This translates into CASSLKGTGRGGETQYF.

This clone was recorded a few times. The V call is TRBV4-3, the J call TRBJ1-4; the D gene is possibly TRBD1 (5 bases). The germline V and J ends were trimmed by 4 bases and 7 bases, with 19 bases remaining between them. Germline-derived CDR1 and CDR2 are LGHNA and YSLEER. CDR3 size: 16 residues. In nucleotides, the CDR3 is TGCGCCAGCAGCCCCCAACAGGACCTTAGGGGTGAAAAACTGTTTTTT. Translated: CASSPQQDLRGEKLFF.

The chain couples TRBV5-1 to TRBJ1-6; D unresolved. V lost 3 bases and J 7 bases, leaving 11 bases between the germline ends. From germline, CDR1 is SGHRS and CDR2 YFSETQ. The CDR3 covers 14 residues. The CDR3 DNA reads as TGCGCCAGCAGCTCGAGGGTAGCCAATTCACCCCTCCACTTT. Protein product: CASSSRVANSPLHF.

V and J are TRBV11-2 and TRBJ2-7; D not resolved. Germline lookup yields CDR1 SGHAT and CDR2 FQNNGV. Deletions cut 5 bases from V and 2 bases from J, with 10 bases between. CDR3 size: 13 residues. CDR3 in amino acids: CASSTKLAYEQYF. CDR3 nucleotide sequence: TGTGCCAGCAGCACCAAGCTAGCCTACGAGCAGTACTTC.

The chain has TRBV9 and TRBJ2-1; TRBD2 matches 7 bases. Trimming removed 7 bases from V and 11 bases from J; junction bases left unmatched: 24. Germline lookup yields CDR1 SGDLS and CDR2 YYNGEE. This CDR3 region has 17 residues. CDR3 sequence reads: CASGPGGITLEGAKQFF. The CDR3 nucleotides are TGTGCCAGCGGTCCGGGGGGAATTACTCTTGAAGGAGCTAAGCAGTTCTTC.

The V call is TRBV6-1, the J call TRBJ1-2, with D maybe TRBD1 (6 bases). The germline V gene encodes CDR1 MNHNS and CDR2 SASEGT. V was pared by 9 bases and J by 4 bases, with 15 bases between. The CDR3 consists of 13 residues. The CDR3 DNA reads TGTGCCAGTATACAGGGACGAGGCTATGGCTACACCTTC. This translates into CASIQGRGYGYTF.

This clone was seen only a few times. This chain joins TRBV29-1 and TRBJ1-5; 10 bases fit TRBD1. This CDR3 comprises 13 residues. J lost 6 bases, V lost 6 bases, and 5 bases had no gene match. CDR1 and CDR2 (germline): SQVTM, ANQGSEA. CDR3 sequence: CSVRDRGGQPQHF. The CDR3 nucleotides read TGCAGCGTCAGGGACAGGGGAGGTCAGCCCCAGCATTTT.

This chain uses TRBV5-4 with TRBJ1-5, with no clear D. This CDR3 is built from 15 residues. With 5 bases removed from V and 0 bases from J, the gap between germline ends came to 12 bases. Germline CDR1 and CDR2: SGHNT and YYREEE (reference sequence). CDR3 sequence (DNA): TGTGCCAGCAGACCGACCCCTAGTAGCAATCAGCCCCAGCATTTT. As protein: CASRPTPSSNQPQHF.

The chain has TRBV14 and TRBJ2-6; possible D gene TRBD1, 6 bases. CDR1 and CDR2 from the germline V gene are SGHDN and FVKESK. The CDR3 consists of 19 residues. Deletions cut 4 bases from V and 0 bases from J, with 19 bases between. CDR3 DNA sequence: TGTGCCAGCAGCCGGGCCGCTGGGACACCCAGCTCTGGGGCCAACGTCCTGACTTTC. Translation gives CASSRAAGTPSSGANVLTF. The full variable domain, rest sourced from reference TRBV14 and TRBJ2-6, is EAGVTQFPSHSVIEKGQTVTLRCDPISGHDNLYWYRRVMGKEIKFLLHFVKESKQDESGMPNNRFLAERTGGTYSTLKVQPAELEDSGVYFCASSRAAGTPSSGANVLTFGAGSRLTVL.

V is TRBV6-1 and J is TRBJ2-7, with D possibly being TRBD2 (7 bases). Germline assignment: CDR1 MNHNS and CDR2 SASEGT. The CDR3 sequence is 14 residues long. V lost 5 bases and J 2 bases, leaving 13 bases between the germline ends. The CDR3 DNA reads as TGTGCCAGCAGTATGGGGGGGGCGGCCTACGAGCAGTACGTC. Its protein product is CASSMGGAAYEQYV.

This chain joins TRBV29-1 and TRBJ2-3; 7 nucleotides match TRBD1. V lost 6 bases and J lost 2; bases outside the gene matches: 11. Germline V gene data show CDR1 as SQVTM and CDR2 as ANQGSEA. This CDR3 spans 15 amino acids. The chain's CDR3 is CSVVYRDSHTDTQYF. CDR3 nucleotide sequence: TGCAGCGTCGTTTACCGGGACAGCCACACAGATACGCAGTATTTT.